The 2 T cell receptor beta chains below all came from one sample that was sequenced in a study of beta chain features in type 1 diabetes. The entirety of the isolated RNA underwent reverse transcription, so expressed TCRB transcripts were sequenced. Measured with immunoSEQ multiplex PCR; TCRdb has only the in-frame clones, and not every one. The sample yields some 200,000 clones, about a tenth seen once. The sequencing sample was made of central memory CD4+ T cells from blood. The receptors were gathered from a man aged 18 to 29 in good health.

In its sample, this clone was seen a few times. The chain has TRBV7-9 and TRBJ2-2; maybe TRBD2 (5 bases). The CDR3 covers 14 residues. Germline lookup yields CDR1 SEHNR and CDR2 FQNEAQ (reference sequence). Trimming pared 6 bases from V and 4 bases from J, leaving 12 bases between. CDR3 loop: CASRFPGFTGELFF. The CDR3, as DNA: TGTGCCAGCAGATTCCCGGGGTTCACCGGGGAGCTGTTTTTT.

The rearrangement links TRBV2 to TRBJ2-7; 9 nucleotides match TRBD1. This CDR3 has 15 residues. With V trimmed by 1 base and J by 3 bases, 4 bases remained unmatched. Germline V gene sequence: CDR1 SNHLY, CDR2 FYNNEI. The CDR3 DNA follows: TGTGCCAGCAGTGAAGGCGGACAGGGGAACTACGAGCAGTACTTC. Translated, it gives CASSEGGQGNYEQYF. Supplemented by reference TRBV2 and TRBJ2-7, the full variable domain reads EPEVTQTPSHQVTQMGQEVILRCVPISNHLYFYWYRQILGQKVEFLVSFYNNEISEKSEIFDDQFSVERPDGSNFTLKIRSTKLEDSAMYFCASSEGGQGNYEQYFGPGTRLTVT.